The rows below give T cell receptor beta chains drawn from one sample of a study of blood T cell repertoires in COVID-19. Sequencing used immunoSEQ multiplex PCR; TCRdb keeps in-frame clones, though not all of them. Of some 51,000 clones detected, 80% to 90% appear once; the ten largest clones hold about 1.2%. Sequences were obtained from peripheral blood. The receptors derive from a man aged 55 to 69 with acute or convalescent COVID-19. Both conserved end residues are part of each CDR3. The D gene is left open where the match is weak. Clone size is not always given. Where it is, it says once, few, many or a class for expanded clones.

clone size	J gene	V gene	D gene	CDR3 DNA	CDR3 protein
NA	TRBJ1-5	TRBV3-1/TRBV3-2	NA	TGTGCCAGCAGCCAGGAGGGGCGCAGTCAGCCCCAGCATTTT	CASSQEGRSQPQHF
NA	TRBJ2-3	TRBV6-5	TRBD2	TGTGCCAGCAGATCCGGGACTAGCGACCCTACGCAGTATTTT	CASRSGTSDPTQYF
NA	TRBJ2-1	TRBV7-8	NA	TGTGCCAGCCACGGGGGCTCCTACAATGAGCAGTTCTTC	CASHGGSYNEQFF
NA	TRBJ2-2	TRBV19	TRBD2	TGTGCCAGTACCCCCGCTAGCGGGGGGGCCGGCGGGGAGCTGTTTTTT	CASTPASGGAGGELFF
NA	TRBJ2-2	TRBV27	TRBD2	TGTGCCAGCAGTCCAGGGACTAGCGGAGCCGGGGAGCTGTTTTTT	CASSPGTSGAGELFF
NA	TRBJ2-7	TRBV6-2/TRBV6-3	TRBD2	TGTGCCAGCAGCCCCCTTAGCGGGGGGACCTACGAGCAGTACTTC	CASSPLSGGTYEQYF
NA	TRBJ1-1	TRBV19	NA	TGTGCCAGTAGGTGGGGAGGCACTGAAGCTTTCTTT	CASRWGGTEAFF
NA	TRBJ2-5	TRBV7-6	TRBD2	TGTGCCAGCAGCTTAGTTAGCGGGGATTCCCAAGAGACCCAGTACTTC	CASSLVSGDSQETQYF
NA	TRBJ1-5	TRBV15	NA	TGTGCCACCAGCAGACGAGACAATCAGCCCCAGCATTTT	CATSRRDNQPQHF
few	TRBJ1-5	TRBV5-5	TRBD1	TGTGCCAGCAGCTCGGGACAGGGAGTCCAGCCCCAGCATTTT	CASSSGQGVQPQHF
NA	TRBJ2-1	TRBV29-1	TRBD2	TGCAGCGTTGAAGATGTGAGGACTAGCGGATACAATGAGCAGTTCTTC	CSVEDVRTSGYNEQFF
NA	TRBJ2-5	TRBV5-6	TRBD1	TGTGCCAGCAGCCTCCGGGACAGGGGCCTCGGAGAGACCCAGTACTTC	CASSLRDRGLGETQYF
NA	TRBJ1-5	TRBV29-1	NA	TGCAGCGTTACGTATGGACATAAAGATCAGCCCCAGCATTTT	CSVTYGHKDQPQHF
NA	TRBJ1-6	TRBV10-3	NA	TGTGCCGCCGGTCCCGTGGCAGGGAATAATTCACCCCTCCACTTT	CAAGPVAGNNSPLHF
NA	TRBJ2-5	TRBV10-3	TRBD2	TGTGCCATCAATCCGACTAGCGGAGAACAAGAGACCCAGTACTTC	CAINPTSGEQETQYF
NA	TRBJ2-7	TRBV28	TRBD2	TGTGCCAGCAGCAATCCTTCTAGCGGATCCTACGAGCAGTACTTC	CASSNPSSGSYEQYF
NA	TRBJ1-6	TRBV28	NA	TGTGCCAGCAGTTTAGCGGGGAACAATTCACCCCTCCACTTT	CASSLAGNNSPLHF
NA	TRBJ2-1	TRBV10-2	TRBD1	TGCGCCAGCAGTGAGTTAACAACAGGGGAACGGTTCTTC	CASSELTTGERFF
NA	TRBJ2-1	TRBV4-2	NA	TGTGCCAGCAGCCTTGGGCCCAATGAGCAGTTCTTC	CASSLGPNEQFF
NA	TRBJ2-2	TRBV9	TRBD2	TGTGCCAGCAGCAACCGGACTAGCGGGAGGGGGGAGCTGTTTTTT	CASSNRTSGRGELFF
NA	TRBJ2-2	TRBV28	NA	TGTGCCAGCAATTGGTTACGGGACACCGGGGAGCTGTTTTTT	CASNWLRDTGELFF
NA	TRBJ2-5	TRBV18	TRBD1	TGTGCCAGCTCACCATCGGGACAGGGGGAGACCCAGTACTTC	CASSPSGQGETQYF
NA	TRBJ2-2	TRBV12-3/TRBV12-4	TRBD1	TGTGCCAGCGGGACAGGACCCACCGGGGAGCTGTTTTTT	CASGTGPTGELFF
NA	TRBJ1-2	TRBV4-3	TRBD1	TGCGCCAGCAGCCAAGATTTGGGACAGCGAGACCCTAACTATGGCTACACCTTC	CASSQDLGQRDPNYGYTF
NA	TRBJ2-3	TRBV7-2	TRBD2	TGTGCCAGCAGCTTACCGGGACTAGCGGCCACAGATACGCAGTATTTT	CASSLPGLAATDTQYF
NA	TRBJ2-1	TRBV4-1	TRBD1	TGCGCCAGCAGCCAAGATGGACAGGGCTACAATGAGCAGTTCTTC	CASSQDGQGYNEQFF
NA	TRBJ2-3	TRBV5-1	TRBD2	TGCGCCAGCAGCTTGGGGGCTAGCGGGAGCTCAGATACGCAGTATTTT	CASSLGASGSSDTQYF
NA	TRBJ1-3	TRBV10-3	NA	TGTGCCACCTATAACCCCGGACATTACGCTGGAAACACCATATATTTT	CATYNPGHYAGNTIYF
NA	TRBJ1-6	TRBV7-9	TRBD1	TGTGCCAGCAGCTTCGGGACAGACCATAATTCACCCCTCCACTTT	CASSFGTDHNSPLHF
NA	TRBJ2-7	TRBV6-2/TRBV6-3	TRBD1	TGTGCCAGCAGCTCTAGTGGGACAGTGGGTGAGCAGTACTTC	CASSSSGTVGEQYF
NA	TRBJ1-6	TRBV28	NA	TGTGCCAGCAGTCCGATCCGGGGATATAATTCACCCCTCCACTTT	CASSPIRGYNSPLHF